These T cell receptor beta chains were read from a single sample in a study of cytomegalovirus exposure and HLA in healthy donors. Repertoires were generated with immunoSEQ multiplex PCR, while TCRdb's copy carries only in-frame clones and drops some. The top ten hold about 0.64% of the sample, which has 190,000 or so clones, 80% seen once. The sample consisted of PBMCs. These receptors all come from a boy aged 5-17 years in good health and CMV-seronegative. Each CDR3 is given with its conserved first and last residue. A D gene is named only where the DNA matches it firmly. Size is stated for part of the rows, as once, few or many counts, or as a class when the clone is expanded.

v_call	clone_size	d_call	j_call	cdr3_nt	cdr3_aa
TRBV18	.	.	TRBJ2-3	TGTGCCAGCTCCCCGCCGGGACTTCACACAGATACGCAGTATTTT	CASSPPGLHTDTQYF
TRBV4-1	.	.	TRBJ1-1	TGCGCCAGCAGCCAAGGGGCGCCCAGAAAAATGAACACTGAAGCTTTCTTT	CASSQGAPRKMNTEAFF
TRBV29-1	.	.	TRBJ1-1	TGCAGCGTCCGCCTTGGCAACACTGAAGCTTTCTTT	CSVRLGNTEAFF
TRBV4-1	.	TRBD1	TRBJ2-3	TGCGCCAGCAGCCAAGATGGGACAGGGGCCAGGGATACGCAGTATTTT	CASSQDGTGARDTQYF
TRBV7-2	.	TRBD1	TRBJ2-7	TGTGCCAGCAGCTTGGGGACAGCCTACGAGCAGTACTTC	CASSLGTAYEQYF
TRBV4-1	.	.	TRBJ1-1	TGCGCCAGCAGCCAAGTCGGTGGACGGAGGACGAACACTGAAGCTTTCTTT	CASSQVGGRRTNTEAFF
TRBV2	.	.	TRBJ1-1	TGTGCCAGCAGTAGAGAGAACACTGAAGCTTTCTTT	CASSRENTEAFF
TRBV30	.	.	TRBJ1-1	TGTGCCCAAAGGCCGGTGAGGACTGAAGCTTTCTTT	CAQRPVRTEAFF
TRBV19	.	TRBD1	TRBJ1-3	TGTGCCAGTAGTATCCTCGGACAGGCAAGCTCTGGAAACACCATATATTTT	CASSILGQASSGNTIYF
TRBV29-1	few	.	TRBJ1-1	TGCAGCGCCTTTTTCGGACATAGGAACACTGAAGCTTTCTTT	CSAFFGHRNTEAFF
TRBV9	.	TRBD2	TRBJ2-7	TGTGCCAGCAGCCCAACTAGCGGGAGGTTATACGAGCAGTACTTC	CASSPTSGRLYEQYF
TRBV7-2	few	TRBD2	TRBJ2-5	TGTGCCAGCAGCGGTTGGACTAGCGGGAGGGAGGAGACCCAGTACTTC	CASSGWTSGREETQYF
TRBV2	.	.	TRBJ2-1	TGTGCCAGCAGGACGGAGCGCGCGTTCTACAATGAGCAGTTCTTC	CASRTERAFYNEQFF
TRBV7-9	once	.	TRBJ1-2	TGTGCCAGCAGCTTAGTATCTCCGACGTTCGGGTATGGCTACACCTTC	CASSLVSPTFGYGYTF
TRBV7-9	.	.	TRBJ2-7	TGTGCCGGCAGCGTGGGCCCGAACCACGAGCAGTACTTC	CAGSVGPNHEQYF
TRBV2	.	TRBD2	TRBJ2-2	TGTGCCAGCAGTGAAGGGGCGGGAGTCCTGACCGGGGAGCTGTTTTTT	CASSEGAGVLTGELFF
TRBV6-6	.	.	TRBJ2-5	TGTGCCAGCACTAGGGAGGCGGTACAAGAGACCCAGTACTTC	CASTREAVQETQYF
TRBV4-1	.	.	TRBJ1-1	TGCGCCAGCAGCCAAGATTTCGGGGAGAACACTGAAGCTTTCTTT	CASSQDFGENTEAFF
TRBV7-6	.	TRBD1	TRBJ1-5	TGTGCCAGCAGCTTAGCCCCGGGACAGGGGGTAGGGCAGCCCCAGCATTTT	CASSLAPGQGVGQPQHF
TRBV18	.	TRBD2	TRBJ2-3	TGTGCCAGCTCACCCGCTAGCGGGAACGCAGATACGCAGTATTTT	CASSPASGNADTQYF
TRBV6-6	.	.	TRBJ1-4	TGTGCCAGCAGTTATGTCGGGCTCGGGGATAATGAAAAACTGTTTTTT	CASSYVGLGDNEKLFF
TRBV19	.	.	TRBJ2-1	TGTGCCAGTAGTATCCAAGCGGGCATCTCCTACAATGAGCAGTTCTTC	CASSIQAGISYNEQFF
TRBV2	.	.	TRBJ2-5	TGTGCCAGCAGTGAAGGGGCTAATCAAGAGACCCAGTACTTC	CASSEGANQETQYF
TRBV7-9	.	.	TRBJ1-2	TGTGCCAGCAGCTTAGTCGTCTCCTATGGCTACACCTTC	CASSLVVSYGYTF
TRBV7-9	.	TRBD1	TRBJ2-3	TGTGCCAGCAGCTTTGGCGACAGGGGGCCAACAGATACGCAGTATTTT	CASSFGDRGPTDTQYF
TRBV29-1	.	.	TRBJ1-1	TGCAGCGCCCCGCGGGGGGGGACGGAATCTGAAGCTTTCTTT	CSAPRGGTESEAFF
TRBV9	.	.	TRBJ1-1	TGTGCCAGCAGCGTAGAAAAGAGCACTGAAGCTTTCTTT	CASSVEKSTEAFF
TRBV19	.	TRBD1	TRBJ1-1	TGTGCCAGTTCGACCTGGGACAGTCAAAACACTGAAGCTTTCTTT	CASSTWDSQNTEAFF